Each of the 10 T cell receptor beta chains below was sequenced from the same sample in a study of blood T cell repertoires in COVID-19. The repertoire was sequenced with immunoSEQ multiplex PCR; TCRdb's copy has only in-frame clones and lacks some. The table has over 150,000 clones, around 90% seen once. Input material: peripheral blood. The receptors were gathered from a man in his forties with active or convalescent COVID-19.

This clone was picked up a small number of times. This chain joins TRBV11-3 and TRBJ2-7, with a possible D match to TRBD1 (5 bases). Trimming stripped 1 base from V and 5 bases from J, with 9 bases between. CDR1 is SGHNT, CDR2 YENEEA, per germline. The CDR3 is made up of 13 amino acids. The CDR3 DNA reads TGTGCCAGCAGCTTAGCCAAGGGGAACGAGCAGTACTTC. The encoded protein is CASSLAKGNEQYF.

The V call is TRBV4-1, the J call TRBJ2-7; D is unresolved. Germline assignment: CDR1 MGHRA and CDR2 YSYEKL. V gave up 1 base and J gave up 2 bases, with 9 bases separating them. The CDR3 covers 14 residues. The CDR3 region has the DNA TGCGCCAGCAGCCAAGCAACCAGAACCTACGAGCAGTACTTC. Translation: CASSQATRTYEQYF.

The chain uses TRBV9 and TRBJ2-2; tentative D call: TRBD1 (6 bases). This CDR3 is 15 amino acids long. Trimming removed 1 base at V and 4 bases at J, with 11 bases between. Germline lookup yields CDR1 SGDLS and CDR2 YYNGEE. The CDR3 sequence: CASSVSQGSTGELFF. The DNA for the CDR3 is TGTGCCAGCAGCGTATCTCAGGGGAGCACCGGGGAGCTGTTTTTT.

CDR3 nucleotide sequence: TGTGCCAGCAGCTCTTACACCGGGGAGCTGTTTTTT. This sequence encodes CASSSYTGELFF. The chain couples TRBV7-2 to TRBJ2-2, with unresolved D. Germline CDR1 reads SGHTA; CDR2 reads FQGNSA. This CDR3 is 12 amino acids long. V dropped 4 bases and J dropped 3 bases, with 3 bases sitting between them.

Only a few counts were recorded for this clone. The chain uses TRBV29-1 and TRBJ1-4; D uncertain. Germline loops: CDR1 SQVTM, CDR2 ANQGSEA. Trimming pared 4 bases from V and 3 bases from J, leaving 9 bases between. This CDR3 comprises 13 residues. CDR3 nucleotide sequence: TGCAGCGTTGCTCAGGCGTCTAATGAAAAACTGTTTTTT. Its protein product is CSVAQASNEKLFF.

The chain recombines TRBV6-2 or TRBV6-3 with TRBJ2-5; TRBD1 aligns across 10 bases. From germline, CDR1 is MNHEY and CDR2 SVGEGT. J gave up 5 bases and V 7 bases, and 10 bases lay outside the gene matches. The CDR3 is 15 amino acids. The chain's CDR3 is CASNPGTGDLETQYF. CDR3 DNA: TGTGCCAGCAACCCCGGGACAGGGGATTTGGAGACCCAGTACTTC.

The chain uses TRBV5-5 and TRBJ1-1; a possible D gene is TRBD1 (5 bases). The CDR3 is 13 residues long. V lost 4 bases, J lost 10 bases, and 17 bases lay in between. Germline loops: CDR1 SGHKS, CDR2 YYEKEE (reference sequence). The CDR3 DNA reads as TGTGCCAGCAGCCGTCGACAGCCCGAGATAGCTTTCTTT. It specifies CASSRRQPEIAFF.

The chain recombines TRBV2 with TRBJ1-1, with 7 nucleotides matching TRBD1. In germline, CDR1 is SNHLY, CDR2 FYNNEI. The CDR3 has 14 amino acids. V lost 4 bases, J lost 1 base, and 3 bases stayed unmatched. DNA for the CDR3: TGTGCCAGCAGTGCCAGGACAGGGAACACTGAAGCTTTCTTT. It codes for CASSARTGNTEAFF.

V usage is TRBV10-3 and J usage is TRBJ2-1; D might be TRBD2 (6 bases). V lost 11 bases and J 6 bases, leaving 23 bases between the germline ends. Germline CDR1 ENHRY, CDR2 SYGVKD. The CDR3 loop spans 15 amino acids. This chain's CDR3 is CAGSSGTQGGNEQFF. CDR3 sequence (DNA): TGTGCCGGGTCTTCCGGGACTCAGGGAGGCAATGAGCAGTTCTTC.

The chain employs TRBV11-1 and TRBJ1-1; a possible D gene is TRBD1 (6 bases). Looked up from germline, CDR1 is SGHAT and CDR2 is FQDESV (reference sequence). Trimming stripped 5 bases from V and 3 bases from J, with 13 bases between. The CDR3 covers 14 residues. Here the CDR3 DNA reads TGTGCCAGCAGCCTTCAAACAGGGTACACTGAAGCTTTCTTT. Translated, it gives CASSLQTGYTEAFF.